This entry concerns a single TCR beta chain. Clones were sequenced by immunoSEQ multiplex PCR, and TCRdb holds only the in-frame ones, with some missing. Here the sample spans 100,000 to 140,000 clones, roughly 90% being singletons. This entry comes from a study of blood T cell repertoires in COVID-19. Across the study: From the United States, Italy and Spain came samples of acute and convalescent COVID-19. PBMCs, B-cell-depleted T cells, or T cells were the source of the cDNA or gDNA that made up the material.

The J segment lost 6 bases and the V segment lost 1 base, leaving 6 bases of the junction unmatched. The CDR3 extends over 14 amino acids. The germline CDR1 and CDR2 sequences are SQVTM and ANQGSEA. The sequenced material came from peripheral blood. The chain uses TRBV29-1 and TRBJ2-7, with TRBD1 identical over 10 bases. This receptor was identified in a man aged 40-49 years with active or convalescent COVID-19. CDR3 sequence: CSVEGGTGDSEQYF. CDR3 coding DNA: TGCAGCGTTGAAGGGGGGACAGGGGACAGCGAGCAGTACTTC.